This T cell receptor (beta chain) was profiled in a study of T cell responses to AZD1222 COVID-19 vaccine. The study's findings and limits: At baseline, just 5 or 6 AZD1222 recipients tested seropositive.

Only in-frame clones appear in the TCRdb table, and some are missing; sequencing was by immunoSEQ multiplex PCR. The sample consists of roughly 34,000 clones, 85% to 90% of them appearing once. With regard to this clone: Its antigen is not known.

V lost 10 bases and J lost 0, with 22 bases in between. The CDR3 length is 17 residues. Germline CDR1 reads MNHEY; CDR2 reads SMNVEV (reference sequence). The chain recombines TRBV27 with TRBJ2-4, with D possibly being TRBD1 (7 bases). The clonotype was recovered from an adult in good health. The material sequenced was peripheral blood, taken on day 0 of AZD1222 vaccination. The CDR3 loop reads CATARQGRGVAKNIQYF. CDR3 bases: TGTGCCACCGCGCGACAGGGACGCGGGGTAGCCAAAAACATTCAGTACTTC.